This T cell receptor (beta chain) was sequenced during a study of human T cells and chemical hapten exposure. Study-wide context: Per-sample variation in TCR yield stemmed mainly from small pooled library volume differences. Study-wide results and limits: DPC sensitization did not alter TCRs above 1 in 1000 frequency.

The study's library attached unique molecular identifiers to single cDNA molecules. Each CDR3 protein gets one entry after TCRdb re-called the 5' RACE reads with MiXCR. Found here are fewer than 150,000 distinct CDR3 sequences, approximately 19% of them singletons; the top ten hold around 2.7%. Researchers extracted total RNA from unfractionated whole blood. This clonotype came up a few times. What it binds is not known. V was clipped by 1 base and J by 8 bases, with 20 bases between them. CDR1 and CDR2 (germline): ENHRY, SYGVKD. The CDR3 has 17 amino acids. This TCR was recovered from a human donor in good health. The chain joins TRBV10-3 to TRBJ1-4; D gene unclear. The CDR3 reads CAISEFIIRSSSEKLFF. The CDR3 region has the DNA TGTGCCATCAGTGAGTTTATCATCCGATCTTCTAGCGAAAAACTGTTTTTT.